The text below deals with one TCR beta chain. Clones were sequenced by immunoSEQ multiplex PCR, and TCRdb holds only the in-frame ones, with some missing. The data show 150,000 to 200,000 clones, with around 94% seen just once and 12% to 15% held by the top ten. These data originate in a study of control samples from healthy donors and cancer patients. CDR3 length: 16 residues. Germline CDR1 SEHNR, CDR2 FQNEAQ (reference sequence). The germline V and J ends were trimmed by 4 bases and 2 bases, with 17 bases remaining between them. This receptor was taken from a man aged 60 to 75 with colorectal cancer. The V call is TRBV7-9, the J call TRBJ1-2; D is unresolved. The specimen was PBMCs. The DNA for the CDR3 is TGTGCCAGCAGCTCACTTGCGACCGGGCAAAACTATGGCTACACCTTC. This gives the protein CASSSLATGQNYGYTF.